This record concerns one T cell receptor (beta chain) sequence. This specimen comes from a study of blood T cells in healthy people across ages. Losses at the gene ends were 7 bases for V and 0 bases for J; bases not matched to a gene: 4. The CDR3 spans 14 residues. A sample-barcoded 5' primer and a J-beta primer mix were used in a second PCR of roughly 7 to 11 cycles. The authors tagged each cDNA molecule using a template-switch adaptor with 12 random nucleotides. TCRdb re-called the 5' RACE reads through MiXCR, storing one row per CDR3 protein. The table records about 830,000 distinct CDR3 sequences, around 62% of them present only once.

Sequenced: blood. The rearrangement links TRBV12-3 or TRBV12-4 to TRBJ2-3; TRBD2 matches 7 bases. This receptor was identified in a young man in good health. Here the CDR3 DNA reads TGTGCCAGCATTGTGCGGGGGAGCACAGATACGCAGTATTTT. Translating gives CASIVRGSTDTQYF.